The rows below give T cell receptor beta chains drawn from one sample of a study of PD-1 blockade in classical Hodgkin lymphoma. TCRdb's table, derived via immunoSEQ multiplex PCR, lists solely in-frame clones and lacks some. Of approximately 60,000 clones in the sample, 88% were seen once. This specimen consisted of peripheral blood mononuclear cells (PBMCs), obtained at baseline. The receptors were sampled from a human donor with classical Hodgkin lymphoma. Each CDR3 is given without its conserved first and last residue. Fields, in order: J gene, V gene, clone size, CDR3 protein. Some rows have no size entry. The others give once, few or many, or a class for an expanded clone.

j_gene: TRBJ2-4; v_gene: TRBV6-5; abundance: -; CDR3aa: ASRGGGKNIQY
j_gene: TRBJ1-6; v_gene: TRBV19; abundance: -; CDR3aa: ASAVSRVGSPLH
j_gene: TRBJ1-2; v_gene: TRBV30; abundance: -; CDR3aa: AWSVGHGYT
j_gene: TRBJ2-5; v_gene: TRBV27; abundance: -; CDR3aa: ASRTAQETQY
j_gene: TRBJ1-5; v_gene: TRBV10-2; abundance: -; CDR3aa: ASSESSEWTGNGQPQH
j_gene: TRBJ1-4; v_gene: TRBV5-1; abundance: once; CDR3aa: ASSPGPGADEKLF
j_gene: TRBJ2-3; v_gene: TRBV19; abundance: once; CDR3aa: ASSIGHGTDTDTQY
j_gene: TRBJ1-2; v_gene: TRBV6-6; abundance: -; CDR3aa: ASSYSFRQDRGYT
j_gene: TRBJ2-2; v_gene: TRBV6-6; abundance: -; CDR3aa: ASRPRVHTGELF
j_gene: TRBJ1-1; v_gene: TRBV21-1; abundance: -; CDR3aa: ASGEGNTEAF
j_gene: TRBJ2-1; v_gene: TRBV4-2; abundance: once; CDR3aa: ASSQALGLAGYNEQF
j_gene: TRBJ2-7; v_gene: TRBV5-1; abundance: -; CDR3aa: ASSPNLGQGAYEQY
j_gene: TRBJ1-1; v_gene: TRBV30; abundance: -; CDR3aa: AWSVLSSNTEAF
j_gene: TRBJ1-4; v_gene: TRBV9; abundance: -; CDR3aa: ASSVDGLVEKLF
j_gene: -; v_gene: TRBV7-9; abundance: -; CDR3aa: ASSLGGISYEQY
j_gene: TRBJ1-4; v_gene: TRBV5-5; abundance: -; CDR3aa: ASSAGTAMTNEKLF
j_gene: TRBJ1-1; v_gene: TRBV4-1; abundance: -; CDR3aa: ASSLGQGGTEAF
j_gene: TRBJ2-3; v_gene: TRBV5-1; abundance: -; CDR3aa: ASSLVTRPTSTDTQY
j_gene: TRBJ1-1; v_gene: TRBV6-1; abundance: -; CDR3aa: ASRASQGVTEAF
j_gene: TRBJ2-6; v_gene: TRBV19; abundance: once; CDR3aa: ASSIRTGFANVLT
j_gene: TRBJ2-7; v_gene: TRBV7-2; abundance: -; CDR3aa: ASSLSVEQY
j_gene: TRBJ2-3; v_gene: TRBV4-3; abundance: -; CDR3aa: ASSQQRPLAGLSQY
j_gene: TRBJ2-7; v_gene: TRBV30; abundance: -; CDR3aa: AWSVGGSYEQY
j_gene: TRBJ1-1; v_gene: TRBV27; abundance: once; CDR3aa: ASSLWAAREGEAF
j_gene: TRBJ2-1; v_gene: TRBV5-1; abundance: few; CDR3aa: ASSLGQGRDEQF
j_gene: TRBJ2-3; v_gene: TRBV9; abundance: -; CDR3aa: ASSEGTGTISTDTQY
j_gene: TRBJ2-5; v_gene: TRBV19; abundance: -; CDR3aa: ASSIGITETQY
j_gene: TRBJ1-4; v_gene: TRBV7-9; abundance: -; CDR3aa: ASRGPDSTNEKLF
j_gene: TRBJ2-7; v_gene: TRBV30; abundance: -; CDR3aa: AWIPEVGTTYEQY
j_gene: TRBJ1-1; v_gene: TRBV6-6; abundance: -; CDR3aa: ASIGRTGTEAF
j_gene: TRBJ1-5; v_gene: TRBV6-5; abundance: -; CDR3aa: ASSPGHLGNQPQH
j_gene: TRBJ2-7; v_gene: TRBV29-1; abundance: -; CDR3aa: SVEFAERYEQY
j_gene: TRBJ2-5; v_gene: TRBV5-4; abundance: -; CDR3aa: ASSFGGRGQETQY
j_gene: TRBJ1-5; v_gene: TRBV28; abundance: -; CDR3aa: ASRTLNQPQH
j_gene: TRBJ1-1; v_gene: TRBV9; abundance: -; CDR3aa: ASSVVGTGETEAF
j_gene: TRBJ2-2; v_gene: TRBV10-3; abundance: once; CDR3aa: AISPIPGLAGGRGELF
j_gene: TRBJ1-2; v_gene: TRBV15; abundance: -; CDR3aa: ATSRDPLRGVWGNYGYT
j_gene: TRBJ2-7; v_gene: TRBV5-1; abundance: -; CDR3aa: ASSLEAIGYYEQY
j_gene: TRBJ1-3; v_gene: TRBV5-5; abundance: -; CDR3aa: ASSLVLGDGGNTIY
j_gene: TRBJ2-1; v_gene: TRBV6-6; abundance: -; CDR3aa: ASSYNEQF
j_gene: TRBJ2-7; v_gene: TRBV6-5; abundance: -; CDR3aa: ASSYSIPPHEQY
j_gene: TRBJ2-3; v_gene: TRBV9; abundance: -; CDR3aa: ASSYRVSATDTQY
j_gene: TRBJ1-1; v_gene: TRBV11-1; abundance: -; CDR3aa: ASSLFGGRRTEAF
j_gene: TRBJ2-5; v_gene: TRBV5-6; abundance: -; CDR3aa: ASSLIAGGPETQY
j_gene: TRBJ1-1; v_gene: TRBV29-1; abundance: -; CDR3aa: SVENTEAF
j_gene: TRBJ2-7; v_gene: TRBV25-1; abundance: -; CDR3aa: ASSLQGGSEQY
j_gene: TRBJ2-5; v_gene: TRBV18; abundance: -; CDR3aa: ASSPVSGGGETQY
j_gene: TRBJ1-5; v_gene: TRBV30; abundance: -; CDR3aa: AWNEGTGGRQNQPQH
j_gene: TRBJ2-5; v_gene: TRBV7-9; abundance: -; CDR3aa: ASSRPGGRQETQY
j_gene: TRBJ1-1; v_gene: TRBV19; abundance: -; CDR3aa: ASSPGQNTEAF
j_gene: TRBJ1-5; v_gene: TRBV28; abundance: once; CDR3aa: ASSLAGTASRPQH
j_gene: TRBJ2-5; v_gene: TRBV2; abundance: -; CDR3aa: ASSEGGRQETQY
j_gene: TRBJ1-5; v_gene: TRBV19; abundance: -; CDR3aa: ASSIRLNQPQH
j_gene: TRBJ2-2; v_gene: TRBV27; abundance: once; CDR3aa: ASSVRGGGPSGELF
j_gene: TRBJ2-7; v_gene: TRBV9; abundance: -; CDR3aa: ASSEGQGVTYEQY